Listed below are T cell receptor beta chains from one sample, sequenced in a study of blood T cell repertoires in COVID-19. Some clones are missing from TCRdb's copy, which holds only in-frame ones; the method was immunoSEQ multiplex PCR. This sample yields approximately 94,000 clones, of which approximately 89% are seen a single time; 2.1% belongs to the top ten. The sample taken for sequencing was peripheral blood. These TCRs come from a man aged 45-65 years with active COVID-19. CDR3s include the opening cysteine and the closing phenylalanine or tryptophan. Each record gives: D gene, J gene, V gene, CDR3 DNA, CDR3 protein. D genes are given only for firm matches.

D gene: TRBD1; J gene: TRBJ1-2; V gene: TRBV2; CDR3 DNA: TGTGCCAGCAGTGAAAAACTGACAGGGGTTGGCTACACCTTC; CDR3 protein: CASSEKLTGVGYTF
D gene: .; J gene: TRBJ1-1; V gene: TRBV11-3; CDR3 DNA: TGTGCCAGCAGCCCGGACAGTAATAGTGAAGCTTTCTTT; CDR3 protein: CASSPDSNSEAFF
D gene: TRBD2; J gene: TRBJ2-1; V gene: TRBV9; CDR3 DNA: TGTGCCAGCAGCCCCTGGGGTGCGGGGGAGACCTACAATGAGCAGTTCTTC; CDR3 protein: CASSPWGAGETYNEQFF
D gene: TRBD1; J gene: TRBJ1-2; V gene: TRBV5-1; CDR3 DNA: TGCGCCAGCAGCCTGGACAGGGGGCGGGATGGCTACACCTTC; CDR3 protein: CASSLDRGRDGYTF
D gene: TRBD1; J gene: TRBJ1-2; V gene: TRBV4-1; CDR3 DNA: TGCGCCAGCAGCCAAGGACAGGGTACGATTGGGGGCTACACCTTC; CDR3 protein: CASSQGQGTIGGYTF
D gene: TRBD1; J gene: TRBJ1-5; V gene: TRBV19; CDR3 DNA: TGTGCCAGTAGCCAGGGACAGGGCGGCAATCAGCCCCAGCATTTT; CDR3 protein: CASSQGQGGNQPQHF
D gene: .; J gene: TRBJ1-1; V gene: TRBV3-1/TRBV3-2; CDR3 DNA: TGTGCCAGCAGCCCCCTGGGAGTGCCCATGAACACTGAAGCTTTCTTT; CDR3 protein: CASSPLGVPMNTEAFF
D gene: .; J gene: TRBJ1-2; V gene: TRBV7-2; CDR3 DNA: TGTGCCAGCAGCTTAGTGGCGGGAGCTAACTATGGCTACACCTTC; CDR3 protein: CASSLVAGANYGYTF
D gene: TRBD1; J gene: TRBJ1-3; V gene: TRBV28; CDR3 DNA: TGTGCCAGCAGTTCAACCAGGACAGGGGACAGAGACACCATATATTTT; CDR3 protein: CASSSTRTGDRDTIYF
D gene: TRBD1; J gene: TRBJ1-2; V gene: TRBV6-1; CDR3 DNA: TGTGCCAGCAGTGACCTTGGGGTACAGGGGTACTATGGCTACACCTTC; CDR3 protein: CASSDLGVQGYYGYTF
D gene: .; J gene: TRBJ2-7; V gene: TRBV18; CDR3 DNA: TGTGCCAGCTCACCTCCTCAGCGGTCCTACGAGCAGTACTTC; CDR3 protein: CASSPPQRSYEQYF
D gene: .; J gene: TRBJ1-4; V gene: TRBV7-8; CDR3 DNA: TGTGCCAGCAGCTTAGCTCTTCGGGAAAAACTGTTTTTT; CDR3 protein: CASSLALREKLFF
D gene: .; J gene: TRBJ1-2; V gene: TRBV5-1; CDR3 DNA: TGCGCCAGCAGGGGAGTAGGGGGTGATGGCTACACCTTC; CDR3 protein: CASRGVGGDGYTF
D gene: .; J gene: TRBJ2-1; V gene: TRBV6-5; CDR3 DNA: TGTGCCAGCAGTTACGGGCGGGACCCCTCCTACAATGAGCAGTTCTTC; CDR3 protein: CASSYGRDPSYNEQFF
D gene: TRBD2; J gene: TRBJ2-1; V gene: TRBV10-3; CDR3 DNA: TGTGCCATCAGTGAAGGCGGGGGGTGGAATGAGCAGTTCTTC; CDR3 protein: CAISEGGGWNEQFF
D gene: TRBD1; J gene: TRBJ2-3; V gene: TRBV5-6; CDR3 DNA: TGTGCCAGCAGCCCGAGGGGGCCCGATACGCAGTATTTT; CDR3 protein: CASSPRGPDTQYF
D gene: TRBD1; J gene: TRBJ1-1; V gene: TRBV5-5; CDR3 DNA: TGTGCCAGCAAGATCTGGACAGGGGCAAATACTGAAGCTTTCTTT; CDR3 protein: CASKIWTGANTEAFF
D gene: .; J gene: TRBJ2-3; V gene: TRBV24-1; CDR3 DNA: TGTGCCACCAGTGACAACACAGATACGCAGTATTTT; CDR3 protein: CATSDNTDTQYF
D gene: TRBD2; J gene: TRBJ2-3; V gene: TRBV7-9; CDR3 DNA: TGTGCCAGCACACTAGCGGGTAGCACAGATACGCAGTATTTT; CDR3 protein: CASTLAGSTDTQYF
D gene: .; J gene: TRBJ2-5; V gene: TRBV24-1; CDR3 DNA: TGTGCCACCAGTGATTTTAGGGGGGAGACCCAGTACTTC; CDR3 protein: CATSDFRGETQYF
D gene: TRBD1; J gene: TRBJ2-2; V gene: TRBV24-1; CDR3 DNA: TGTGCCACCAGTGCCTTGGACAGGGCGGGTGCCGGGGAGCTGTTTTTT; CDR3 protein: CATSALDRAGAGELFF
D gene: TRBD1; J gene: TRBJ1-5; V gene: TRBV4-2; CDR3 DNA: TGTGCCAGCAGCGAAGACAGGGGTAGCAAGCCCCAGCATTTT; CDR3 protein: CASSEDRGSKPQHF
D gene: .; J gene: TRBJ2-2; V gene: TRBV9; CDR3 DNA: TGTGCCAGCAGCGCGGTAAGATCCGGGGAGCTGTTTTTT; CDR3 protein: CASSAVRSGELFF
D gene: .; J gene: TRBJ2-7; V gene: TRBV6-5; CDR3 DNA: TGTGCCACAACTCGGGACACCGTAACCTACGAGCAGTACTTC; CDR3 protein: CATTRDTVTYEQYF
D gene: .; J gene: TRBJ1-2; V gene: TRBV6-1; CDR3 DNA: TGTGCCAGCAGTGAAGGAGGAGGGCCGGACTATGGCTACACCTTC; CDR3 protein: CASSEGGGPDYGYTF
D gene: .; J gene: TRBJ2-3; V gene: TRBV4-2; CDR3 DNA: TGTGCCAGCAGCTTACAAGATACGCAGTATTTT; CDR3 protein: CASSLQDTQYF
D gene: .; J gene: TRBJ1-1; V gene: TRBV7-9; CDR3 DNA: TGTGCCAGCAGCCTTGGGACTTCGAACACTGAAGCTTTCTTT; CDR3 protein: CASSLGTSNTEAFF